This T cell receptor (beta chain) was identified in a study of lymphopenia after photon versus proton radiotherapy. Study-wide results and limits: Under photons, naive T cells and diversity fell while effector/memory populations rose.

The assay was immunoSEQ multiplex PCR, and TCRdb's table has in-frame clones only and misses some. The sample yields tens of thousands of clones, about 91% seen once. As concerns this clone: The antigen is not known.

Germline lookup yields CDR1 SGHTA and CDR2 FQGNSA. Trimming removed 4 bases from V and 0 bases from J, with 13 bases in between. The length of the CDR3 is 16 residues. This chain joins TRBV7-2 and TRBJ2-1, with TRBD2 as a possible D gene (6 bases). Here the sequenced sample was peripheral blood, taken from a patient treated with proton-based radiotherapy. This TCR was recovered from a woman in her 70s with pancreatic cancer. Some clones in this sample may be carry-over from other donors' samples. CDR3 sequence reads: CASSSYSGFSYNEQFF. The CDR3 DNA is TGTGCCAGCAGCTCTTATAGCGGATTCTCCTACAATGAGCAGTTCTTC. Looking up the rest from reference TRBV7-2 and TRBJ2-1 gives the full variable domain: GAGVSQSPSNKVTEKGKDVELRCDPISGHTALYWYRQSLGQGLEFLIYFQGNSAPDKSGLPSDRFSAERTGGSVSTLTIQRTQQEDSAVYLCASSSYSGFSYNEQFFGPGTRLTVL.